This T cell receptor (beta chain) was recorded in a study of vaccination and CD4 T cells after COVID-19. Study-wide context: Convalescent individuals numbered four females and six males, two being Hispanic. Overlapping SARS-CoV-2, HCoV-NL63, HCoV-OC43 and HCoV-229E spike peptides were used to stimulate cells.

Cultured CD4+ T cell DNA was sequenced using the Oncomine TCR Beta short-read assay. TCRdb used MiXCR to reprocess the PCR reads, holding one entry per CDR3 protein. The sample has about 20,000 distinct CDR3 sequences, 45% to 55% seen once; the top ten hold 7% to 8.5%. This CDR3 spans 14 amino acids. Germline-derived CDR1 and CDR2 are SGHRS and YFSETQ. V was pared by 4 bases and J by 2 bases, with 12 bases between. In the case of this clonotype: Antigen unknown.

As to treatment: roughly 10-day PBMC culture with coronavirus spike peptide pools or control peptides (ViraFEST assay). Study conclusions and caveats: The study found median SARS-CoV-2-reactive clonotypes rising from roughly 21 to 40, not significantly. Relatively few convalescent patients were studied, without early post-infection timepoints.

The sequence came from a human donor who had recovered from COVID-19. The chain employs TRBV5-1 and TRBJ1-2; possible D gene TRBD1, 5 bases. The sequenced sample was CD4+ T cells from blood, cultured in vitro. The CDR3 spells CASSPRDRNYGYTF. DNA for the CDR3: TGCGCCAGCAGCCCCAGGGATCGGAACTATGGCTACACCTTC.